The 14 T cell receptor beta chains below all came from one sample that was sequenced in a study of T-cell memory formation after mild COVID-19. TCRdb ran MiXCR on the 5' RACE reads and lists one entry per CDR3 protein. The table lists about 250,000 distinct CDR3 sequences, roughly 15% of them singletons, with approximately 2.1% in the top ten. Sequenced sample: PBMCs or a T cell subset sorted from them (not recorded which). These receptors came from an adult woman who had mild COVID-19 (a few samples of this study predate the infection). Cell type and time point are not known.

This chain connects TRBV10-3 to TRBJ2-2; weak D call: TRBD1 (6 bases). V was trimmed by 4 bases and J by 2 bases, leaving 14 bases between them. The CDR3 consists of 16 residues. Germline lookup yields CDR1 ENHRY and CDR2 SYGVKD. The CDR3 nucleotides are TGTGCCATCAGTGGCAGGGGAATCGATAACACCGGGGAGCTGTTTTTT. This encodes CAISGRGIDNTGELFF.

This clonotype was seen a few times. The CDR3 spells CASSLIIAGETTDTQYF. The CDR3 DNA follows: TGTGCCAGCAGCCTTATTATAGCGGGGGAGACCACAGATACGCAGTATTTT. The chain combines TRBV3-1 with TRBJ2-3; 9 nucleotides agree with TRBD2. CDR1 is LGHDT and CDR2 is YNNKEL in the germline V gene (reference sequence). With V trimmed by 4 bases and J by 2 bases, 10 bases remained unmatched. The CDR3 totals 17 residues.

This chain joins TRBV4-1 and TRBJ1-1; TRBD1 matches 7 bases. Germline-derived CDR1 and CDR2 are MGHRA and YSYEKL. The CDR3 runs 14 residues. With V trimmed by 0 bases and J by 3 bases, 1 base remained unmatched. The CDR3 nucleotides read TGCGCCAGCAGCCAAGATCAGGGGGACACTGAAGCTTTCTTT. Translation: CASSQDQGDTEAFF.

This clonotype was seen a few times. CDR3 sequence: CASTYSNQPQHF. Written as DNA, the CDR3 is TGTGCCAGCACTTATAGCAATCAGCCCCAGCATTTT. V is TRBV12-3 or TRBV12-4 and J is TRBJ1-5, with unresolved D. The ends were cut back, 7 bases at V and 0 bases at J, with 4 bases in the middle. The CDR3 contains 12 residues.

This clonotype was observed a handful of times. The CDR3 loop is CAISEAGLADMYNEQFF. In nucleotides, the CDR3 is TGTGCCATCAGTGAGGCGGGACTAGCGGATATGTACAATGAGCAGTTCTTC. The chain employs TRBV10-3 and TRBJ2-1, with 11 bases matching TRBD2. Germline lookup yields CDR1 ENHRY and CDR2 SYGVKD. The trim removed 2 bases at V and 4 bases at J, leaving 7 bases unmatched. This CDR3 comprises 17 residues.

There are a few counts of this clonotype. The V call is TRBV4-2, the J call TRBJ2-7, with 7 bases aligning to TRBD1. V shed 0 bases and J 3 bases; nucleotides not matched to a gene: 5. Per germline, CDR1 LGHNA and CDR2 YNFKEQ. The CDR3 runs to 15 residues. In nucleotides, the CDR3 is TGTGCCAGCAGCCAAGAGAGGGCAGGGGGCTACGAGCAGTACTTC. Residues: CASSQERAGGYEQYF.

This clonotype came up a few times. The chain recombines TRBV15 with TRBJ2-7, with 12 nucleotides matching TRBD2. V trimming: 5 bases; J trimming: 5 bases; junction bases outside the gene matches: 7. Per the germline V gene, CDR1 is LNHNV and CDR2 is YYDKDF (reference sequence). The CDR3 runs 15 residues. The CDR3 nucleotides are TGTGCCACCAGCGGGAGACTAGCGGGAGAGGACGAGCAGTACTTC. It encodes CATSGRLAGEDEQYF. Full variable domain (missing parts from reference TRBV15 and TRBJ2-7): DAMVIQNPRYQVTQFGKPVTLSCSQTLNHNVMYWYQQKSSQAPKLLFHYYDKDFNNEADTPDNFQSRRPNTSFCFLDIRSPGLGDTAMYLCATSGRLAGEDEQYFGPGTRLTVT.

The chain carries TRBV12-3 or TRBV12-4 and TRBJ2-7; a weak D match, TRBD2 (5 bases). This CDR3 spans 15 amino acids. V lost 0 bases to trimming and J lost 2 bases, with 11 bases between them. CDR3 protein: CASSLAREIAYEQYF. The CDR3, as DNA: TGTGCCAGCAGTTTAGCGAGGGAAATAGCCTACGAGCAGTACTTC.

This rearrangement joins TRBV7-9 to TRBJ2-1, with 9 bases aligning to TRBD1. CDR1 and CDR2 (germline): SEHNR, FQNEAQ (reference sequence). This CDR3 comprises 14 residues. V was clipped by 1 base and J by 6 bases; unmatched bases: 1. The CDR3 here is CASSLDRGLNEQFF. Here the CDR3 DNA reads TGTGCCAGCAGCTTAGACAGGGGGCTCAATGAGCAGTTCTTC.

The table lists this clonotype with many counts. This chain connects TRBV5-5 to TRBJ2-3; possibly TRBD1 for D (5 bases). V was trimmed by 2 bases and J by 1 base, leaving 8 bases between them. Looked up from germline, CDR1 is SGHKS and CDR2 is YYEKEE (reference sequence). CDR3 length: 14 amino acids. The CDR3 loop is CASSLQQGTDTQYF. CDR3 coding DNA: TGTGCCAGCAGCTTACAACAGGGCACAGATACGCAGTATTTT. The whole variable domain, filled in from reference TRBV5-5 and TRBJ2-3, reads DAGVTQSPTHLIKTRGQQVTLRCSPISGHKSVSWYQQVLGQGPQFIFQYYEKEERGRGNFPDRFSARQFPNYSSELNVNALLLGDSALYLCASSLQQGTDTQYFGPGTRLTVL.

This clonotype has just a few counts. The chain has TRBV4-2 and TRBJ2-2; D may match TRBD1 or TRBD2 (7 bases each). The CDR3 is 19 amino acids. Germline loops: CDR1 LGHNA, CDR2 YNFKEQ. The ends were cut back, 1 base at V and 2 bases at J, with 20 bases in the middle. CDR3 nucleotides: TGTGCCAGCAGCCAAGCCCTTATACAGGGGAGGGCAAACACCGGGGAGCTGTTTTTT. Translated: CASSQALIQGRANTGELFF.

This clonotype has ten or more counts. The J gene is TRBJ2-2, the V gene TRBV5-1; 7 bases are a match to TRBD1. There are 17 residues in the CDR3. Trimming cost V 4 bases and J 4 bases; bases outside gene matches: 13. The germline V gene has CDR1 SGHRS and CDR2 YFSETQ. CDR3 bases: TGCGCCAGCAGCGTCATGGCCAGGGGGTTTAGCACCGGGGAGCTGTTTTTT. Protein product: CASSVMARGFSTGELFF.

In its sample, this clonotype was seen a few times. In DNA, the CDR3 is TGCGCCAGCAGCTTGGGGACAGGGCCCCGGGAGACCCAGTACTTC. It yields the protein CASSLGTGPRETQYF. This chain uses TRBV5-1 with TRBJ2-5; TRBD1 matches 8 bases. The germline V gene has CDR1 SGHRS and CDR2 YFSETQ. The CDR3 contains 15 residues. Trimming took 0 bases from V and 5 from J; bases not matched to a gene: 6.

The chain employs TRBV6-6 and TRBJ2-7, with 7 nucleotides matching TRBD2. The J segment lost 2 bases and the V segment lost 0 bases, leaving 7 bases of the junction unmatched. From germline, CDR1 is MNHNY and CDR2 SVGAGI (reference sequence). CDR3 length: 16 amino acids. CDR3 sequence reads: CASSYSTSGVPYEQYF. The CDR3 coding sequence is TGTGCCAGCAGTTACTCGACAAGCGGGGTACCCTACGAGCAGTACTTC.